This passage covers 20 T cell receptor beta chains from one sample sequenced in a study of blood T cell repertoires in COVID-19. Assay: immunoSEQ multiplex PCR; the TCRdb copy retains only in-frame clones and omits some. The sample shows approximately 400,000 clones, more than 75% of them seen only once. The sample consisted of PBMCs or T cells enriched from blood (not recorded which). The origin of the receptors is a woman aged 18-30 years who had recovered from COVID-19.

J is TRBJ1-2 and V is TRBV28, with D perhaps matching TRBD1 (6 bases). The V gene lost 6 bases and the J gene lost 4 bases, with 15 bases spanning the gap. Germline V lookup: CDR1 MDHEN, CDR2 SYDVKM. This CDR3 is 14 amino acids long. The chain's CDR3 is CASSFTGLGYGYTF. For the CDR3, the DNA is TGTGCCAGCAGCTTTACAGGGTTGGGCTATGGCTACACCTTC.

This chain links TRBV3-1 (or the pseudogene TRBV3-2) with TRBJ2-6; D might be TRBD2 (7 bases). V was clipped by 0 bases and J by 0 bases, with 12 bases between them. In germline, CDR1 is LGHDT, CDR2 YNNKEL (reference sequence). This CDR3 has 18 amino acids. The CDR3 protein is CASSQDWGGSSGANVLTF. For the CDR3, the DNA is TGTGCCAGCAGCCAAGATTGGGGGGGCAGCTCTGGGGCCAACGTCCTGACTTTC.

The chain has TRBV5-1 and TRBJ1-3; 9 nucleotides align to TRBD1. Germline CDR1 reads SGHRS; CDR2 reads YFSETQ. CDR3 length equals 15 residues. J lost 8 bases, V lost 6 bases, and 12 bases had no gene match. Written as DNA, the CDR3 is TGCGCCAGCAAGGAGTTCGGGACAGGGTTGGACACCATATATTTT. Translation gives CASKEFGTGLDTIYF.

The V and J genes are TRBV27 and TRBJ2-7; possibly TRBD1 for D (5 bases). The CDR3 length is 13 residues. The ends were cut back, 5 bases at V and 3 bases at J, with 11 bases in the middle. The V gene's germline CDR1 is MNHEY and CDR2 SMNVEV (reference sequence). CDR3 nucleotide sequence: TGTGCCAGCAGTCTTAGACAGCACTACGAGCAGTACTTC. Encoded protein: CASSLRQHYEQYF.

The chain uses TRBV7-9 and TRBJ1-5; 7 bases are shared with TRBD1. The CDR3 contains 14 residues. CDR1 is SEHNR and CDR2 is FQNEAQ in the germline V gene (reference sequence). Germline trimming cut 5 bases from V and 3 bases from J; bases unmatched to any gene: 4. The CDR3: CASSPTGINQPQHF. The DNA of the CDR3 is TGTGCCAGCAGCCCGACAGGGATCAATCAGCCCCAGCATTTT.

The chain recombines TRBV10-3 with TRBJ2-7, with 11 bases identical to TRBD1. The CDR3 contains 13 residues. The junction had 5 bases not matched to a gene; V was cut back by 8 bases and J by 5 bases. CDR1 ENHRY and CDR2 SYGVKD come from the germline V gene. The CDR3 sequence is CAILGQGDHEQYF. As DNA, the CDR3 is TGTGCCATCTTGGGACAGGGGGACCACGAGCAGTACTTC.

This chain connects TRBV30 to TRBJ1-4; TRBD1 might be the D (5 bases). V was clipped by 0 bases and J by 0 bases, with 14 bases between them. The CDR3 extends over 17 amino acids. Germline-derived CDR1 and CDR2 are GTSNPN and SVGIG (reference sequence). The CDR3 bases are TGTGCCTGGAGTGTACCCCAGGGTTCGGCAACTAATGAAAAACTGTTTTTT. This codes for CAWSVPQGSATNEKLFF.

There are many counts of this clone. This chain links TRBV19 with TRBJ2-7, with D perhaps matching TRBD1 (5 bases). V was shortened by 6 bases and J by 0 bases, with 15 bases between the two germline ends. CDR3 length: 15 residues. In germline, CDR1 is LNHDA, CDR2 SQIVND (reference sequence). The CDR3 is CASSFGHLDSYEQYF. CDR3 in DNA: TGTGCCAGTAGCTTCGGACATTTGGACTCCTACGAGCAGTACTTC.

The J gene is TRBJ2-5, the V gene TRBV5-6, with D perhaps matching TRBD1 (6 bases). Germline values: CDR1 SGHDT, CDR2 YYEEEE. V was pared by 0 bases and J by 1 base, with 10 bases between. CDR3 length: 15 residues. CDR3 nucleotides: TGTGCCAGCAGCTTGGTCAGGGGTCTCCAAGAGACCCAGTACTTC. Residues: CASSLVRGLQETQYF.

The gene calls are TRBV5-6 and TRBJ2-1; 9 nucleotides match TRBD1. With 4 bases clipped from V and 3 bases from J, the junction kept 5 bases outside the gene matches. This CDR3 region has 15 residues. Looked up from germline, CDR1 is SGHDT and CDR2 is YYEEEE. The CDR3 DNA reads TGTGCCAGCAGCCCATGGGACAGGGACTACAATGAGCAGTTCTTC. Its protein product is CASSPWDRDYNEQFF.

This chain joins TRBV20-1 and TRBJ1-4; D remains unclear. The germline CDR1 and CDR2 sequences are DFQATT and SNEGSKA (reference sequence). With 3 bases removed from V and 4 bases from J, the gap between germline ends came to 12 bases. This CDR3 region has 14 residues. CDR3 sequence reads: CSASHPQRNEKLFF. DNA for the CDR3: TGCAGTGCTAGTCACCCGCAGCGTAATGAAAAACTGTTTTTT.

The chain combines TRBV30 with TRBJ2-1; 10 nucleotides line up with TRBD1. Trimming removed 4 bases from V and 14 bases from J; junction bases left unmatched: 11. The CDR3 length is 13 residues. CDR1 and CDR2 from the germline V gene are GTSNPN and SVGIG (reference sequence). CDR3 protein: CAWNLPGQGGEFF. The CDR3 DNA sequence: TGTGCCTGGAACCTACCTGGACAGGGGGGTGAGTTCTTC.

This clone appeared a few times. This sequence joins TRBV6-6 and TRBJ1-5; D gene unclear. V dropped 5 bases and J dropped 6 bases, with 14 bases sitting between them. The CDR3 is 14 amino acids. Per the germline V gene, CDR1 is MNHNY and CDR2 is SVGAGI (reference sequence). The CDR3 bases are TGTGCCAGCAGTCTACCGTCGGGAGGTCAGCCCCAGCATTTT. As protein: CASSLPSGGQPQHF.

J is TRBJ2-1 and V is TRBV18; the match to TRBD1 covers 10 bases. CDR3 length: 15 amino acids. V dropped 2 bases and J dropped 9; count of bases not matched to a gene: 7. Germline CDR1 is KGHSH and CDR2 is LQKENI. The CDR3 DNA is TGTGCCAGCTCACCAGGGACAGGGGTACCGGGTGAGCAGTTCTTC. Translated: CASSPGTGVPGEQFF.

V usage is TRBV2 and J usage is TRBJ2-7; D unclear. CDR3 length: 12 amino acids. V was pared by 3 bases and J by 11 bases, with 14 bases between. CDR1 SNHLY and CDR2 FYNNEI come from the germline V gene. This CDR3 is CASSDGLGREYF. The CDR3, as DNA: TGTGCCAGCAGTGACGGATTGGGTCGGGAGTACTTC.

The chain is built from TRBV6-5 and TRBJ1-2; D is undetermined. V was shortened by 4 bases and J by 4 bases, with 10 bases between the two germline ends. The CDR3 is 13 residues long. Germline CDR1 reads MNHEY; CDR2 reads SVGAGI. The CDR3 protein is CASSSYGIYGYTF. CDR3 in DNA: TGTGCCAGCAGTTCGTACGGGATCTATGGCTACACCTTC.

The chain joins TRBV7-3 to TRBJ1-6; the D gene is possibly TRBD1 (5 bases). The V and J ends lost 2 bases and 7 bases respectively, with 12 bases between them. Per germline, CDR1 SGHTA and CDR2 FQGTGA. CDR3 length equals 15 residues. DNA of the CDR3: TGTGCCAGCAGCTTACTGGGGGGAAAGAATTCACCCCTCCACTTT. This translates into CASSLLGGKNSPLHF.

To note about this clone: In the same sample, other DNA sequences code for this CDR3. The rearrangement uses TRBV18 and TRBJ2-7; the D is unclear. CDR1 and CDR2 (germline): KGHSH, LQKENI. The CDR3 is 13 residues long. Trimming removed 6 bases from V and 0 bases from J, with 9 bases in between. The CDR3 region is CASSPPSSYEQYF. The CDR3 nucleotides are TGTGCCAGCTCTCCCCCGAGCTCCTACGAGCAGTACTTC.

The genes are TRBV4-1 and TRBJ2-3, with 9 bases that match TRBD2. The germline CDR1 and CDR2 sequences are MGHRA and YSYEKL. V lost 1 base, J lost 9 bases, and 8 bases stayed unmatched. This CDR3 has 15 residues. CDR3 coding DNA: TGCGCCAGCAGCCAAGGTTGGGCTAGCGGGGCGACGCAGTATTTT. Protein sequence: CASSQGWASGATQYF.

The chain links TRBV2 to TRBJ2-2; 7 bases line up with TRBD1. This CDR3 has 13 amino acids. J lost 5 bases, V lost 5 bases, and 2 bases had no gene match. Germline values: CDR1 SNHLY, CDR2 FYNNEI. CDR3 sequence: CASSKTGTGELFF. CDR3 DNA: TGTGCCAGCAGTAAGACAGGGACCGGGGAGCTGTTTTTT.